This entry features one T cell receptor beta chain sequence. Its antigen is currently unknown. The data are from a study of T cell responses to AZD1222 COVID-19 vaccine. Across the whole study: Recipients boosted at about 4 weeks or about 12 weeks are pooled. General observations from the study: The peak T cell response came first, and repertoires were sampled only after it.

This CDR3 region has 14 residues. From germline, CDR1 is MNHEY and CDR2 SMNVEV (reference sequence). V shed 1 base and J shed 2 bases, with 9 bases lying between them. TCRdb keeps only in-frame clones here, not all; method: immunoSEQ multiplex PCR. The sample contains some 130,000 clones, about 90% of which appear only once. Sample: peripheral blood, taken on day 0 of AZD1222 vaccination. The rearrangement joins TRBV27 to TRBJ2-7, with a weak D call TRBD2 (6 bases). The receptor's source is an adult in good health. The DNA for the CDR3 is TGTGCCAGCAGTTTATGGGGGGACGCCTACGAGCAGTACTTC. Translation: CASSLWGDAYEQYF.